The 3 T cell receptor beta chains below were found in one sample sequenced in a study of post-analysis software for immune sequencing data. Researchers reported that TCR beta cDNA libraries carried unique molecular identifiers. TCRdb re-called the PCR reads through MiXCR, storing one row per CDR3 protein. This sample has some 890,000 distinct CDR3 sequences; approximately 57% occur once, and the top ten carry about 4.8%. Study-wide results and caveats: The study found TRBV5-6, TRBV5-1 and TRBV20-1 among about five TRBV segments more frequent in patients than controls.

Their recognized antigens are unknown. Sequencing was done on a sample of blood. These receptors originate from a girl aged 5 to 17 with multiple sclerosis.

This rearrangement joins TRBV6-1 to TRBJ2-7; 7 bases match TRBD2. The CDR3 length is 15 residues. The V gene's germline CDR1 is MNHNS and CDR2 SASEGT. V dropped 1 base and J dropped 2; count of bases not matched to a gene: 5. CDR3 sequence (DNA): TGTGCCAGCAGTGAAGAGGGAGGGCCCACCTACGAGCAGTACTTC. Amino acid sequence: CASSEEGGPTYEQYF.

The rearrangement links TRBV2 to TRBJ1-2; D is uncertain. V lost 1 base and J 4 bases, leaving 10 bases between the germline ends. This CDR3 has 14 amino acids. Germline V gene data show CDR1 as SNHLY and CDR2 as FYNNEI. The CDR3 DNA reads as TGTGCCAGCAGTGAAGGACGTCCGATCTATGGCTACACCTTC. Protein: CASSEGRPIYGYTF.

This clonotype was recorded a few times. The chain uses TRBV7-8 and TRBJ2-1; 12 nucleotides agree with TRBD2. With V trimmed by 0 bases and J by 7 bases, 4 bases remained unmatched. The CDR3 length is 16 residues. Looked up from germline, CDR1 is SGHVS and CDR2 is FQNEAQ. The DNA for the CDR3 is TGTGCCAGCAGCTTAGCCGCCGGGACTAGCGGGAATGAGCAGTTCTTC. It yields the protein CASSLAAGTSGNEQFF.